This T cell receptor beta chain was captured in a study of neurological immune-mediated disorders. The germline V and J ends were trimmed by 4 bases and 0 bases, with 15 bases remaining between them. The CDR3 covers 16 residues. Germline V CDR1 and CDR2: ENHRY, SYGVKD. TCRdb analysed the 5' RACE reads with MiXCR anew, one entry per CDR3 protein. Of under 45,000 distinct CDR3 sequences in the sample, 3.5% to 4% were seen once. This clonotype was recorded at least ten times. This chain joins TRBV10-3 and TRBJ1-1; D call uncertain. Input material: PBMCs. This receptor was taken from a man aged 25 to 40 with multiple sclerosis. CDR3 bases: TGTGCCATCAGTGCTGGACGGGCGAGGATGAACACTGAAGCTTTCTTT. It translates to CAISAGRARMNTEAFF.